The rows below give T cell receptor beta chains drawn from one sample of a study of OX40 agonist ivuxolimab in advanced cancers. Only in-frame clones appear in the TCRdb table, and some are missing; sequencing was by immunoSEQ multiplex PCR. The sample has 20,000 to 25,000 clones; around 87% are singletons. The sample consisted of CD4+ or CD8+ T cells sorted from blood, taken in a trial of the OX40 agonist ivuxolimab. Every receptor here comes from an adult with an advanced solid tumor such as melanoma, head and neck, liver or kidney cancer. Both conserved end residues are part of each CDR3. A D gene is named only where the DNA matches it firmly. Clone size is given for some rows only: seen once, a few or many times, or a class if the clone is expanded.

V gene	D gene	clone size	J gene	CDR3 DNA	CDR3 protein
TRBV5-6	-	-	TRBJ2-7	TGTGCCAGCAGCTTAGGGGACCACTACGAGCAGTACTTC	CASSLGDHYEQYF
TRBV27	TRBD2	-	TRBJ2-1	TGTGCCAGCAGTTTATCCGCAGCGGGGGGGTTCTACAATGAGCAGTTCTTC	CASSLSAAGGFYNEQFF
TRBV7-8	-	-	TRBJ2-5	TGTGCCAGCAGCTCTCGGGAGAAACAACTCCCCGGGGGAATTCAAGAGACCCAGTACTTC	CASSSREKQLPGGIQETQYF
TRBV28	-	-	TRBJ1-5	TGTGCCAGCAGCCTTGATCAGCCCCAGCATTTT	CASSLDQPQHF
TRBV13	TRBD1	-	TRBJ1-1	TGTGCCAGCAGCTTAGGCTCCCAGGGGGTCACTGAAGCTTTCTTT	CASSLGSQGVTEAFF
TRBV7-6	-	-	TRBJ2-2	TGTGCCAGCAGCTTAGTATGGACCGGGGAGCTGTTTTTT	CASSLVWTGELFF
TRBV6-5	TRBD1	few	TRBJ2-7	TGTGCCAGCAGTTACTCAGGGGGCAATACCGAGCAGTACTTC	CASSYSGGNTEQYF
TRBV28	TRBD1	-	TRBJ2-7	TGTGCCAGCAGTCTCCTTCGACAGGGTCCATCGTACGAGCAGTACTTC	CASSLLRQGPSYEQYF
TRBV27	-	once	TRBJ1-1	TGTGCCAGCAGTTTACGGGATACGAACACTGAAGCTTTCTTT	CASSLRDTNTEAFF
TRBV29-1	-	-	TRBJ1-1	TGCAGCGTTGAAGGGTTCGGGGGCTTGGACACTGAAGCTTTCTTT	CSVEGFGGLDTEAFF
TRBV10-3	-	-	TRBJ2-5	TGTGCCATCAGTGAGTCGACTGCCGACGGAGAGACCCAGTACTTC	CAISESTADGETQYF
TRBV5-6	-	-	TRBJ1-2	TGTGCCAGCAGCTTGACCAGGGGCGACCTCTATGGCTACACCTTC	CASSLTRGDLYGYTF
TRBV19	-	-	TRBJ2-7	TGTGCCAGTAGTATTACACCCGAATCCTACGAGCAGTACTTC	CASSITPESYEQYF
TRBV2	TRBD1	-	TRBJ1-2	TGTGCCAGCAGTGAAACAGGGGTGAGGCATGGCTACACCTTC	CASSETGVRHGYTF
TRBV11-2	-	-	TRBJ2-1	TGTGCCAGCAGCACCCAACCCAATGAGCAGTTCTTC	CASSTQPNEQFF
TRBV7-8	TRBD1	-	TRBJ1-5	TGTGCCAGCAGCTTAGTTGGACAGGGGGCTGTTCAGCCCCAGCATTTT	CASSLVGQGAVQPQHF
TRBV4-1	-	-	TRBJ2-7	TGCGCCAGCAGCCAAAACCCCGGGGCAGGCATCTCCTACGAGCAGTACTTC	CASSQNPGAGISYEQYF
TRBV6-5	-	-	TRBJ1-1	TGTGCCAGCAGCCCCCAGGGCCCTGAAGCTTTCTTT	CASSPQGPEAFF
TRBV9	-	-	TRBJ2-7	TGTGCCAGCAGCTACGGAGGCGGTACCTACGAGCAGTACTTC	CASSYGGGTYEQYF
TRBV11-2	-	-	TRBJ2-1	TGTGCCAGCAGCTCCCCGAGGAGGCCCTATGAGCAGTTCTTC	CASSSPRRPYEQFF
TRBV11-2	-	-	TRBJ1-1	TGTGCCAGCAGCCTCCGAGCTACTGAAGCTTTCTTT	CASSLRATEAFF
TRBV14	-	-	TRBJ1-3	TGTGCCAGCAGCCAGGGGGAGGGGAACACCATATATTTT	CASSQGEGNTIYF
TRBV6-1	TRBD2	-	TRBJ2-1	TGTGCCAGCAGTGACCCGGGGGGAATCTCCTACAATGAGCAGTTCTTC	CASSDPGGISYNEQFF
TRBV19	TRBD2	-	TRBJ2-5	TGTGCCACCTCGACGTGGGGGGGCCAAGAGACCCAGTACTTC	CATSTWGGQETQYF
TRBV6-5	-	-	TRBJ1-2	TGTGCCAGCAGTTACTCTATAAGCAGGGACGGCTACACCTTC	CASSYSISRDGYTF
TRBV9	-	-	TRBJ1-1	TGTGCCAGCAGCCCCGGTCCGGGAGCCGACACTGAAGCTTTCTTT	CASSPGPGADTEAFF
TRBV15	-	-	TRBJ1-1	TGTGCCACCAGCCCTCGCCGGGTGAACACTGAAGCTTTCTTT	CATSPRRVNTEAFF
TRBV12-5	TRBD1	-	TRBJ2-7	TGTGCTAGTGAACAGGGGAGAGCCTACGAGCAGTACTTC	CASEQGRAYEQYF
TRBV9	-	-	TRBJ2-5	TGTGCCAGCAGCGAGGAGGGGGATCAAGAGACCCAGTACTTC	CASSEEGDQETQYF
TRBV9	-	-	TRBJ2-3	TGTGCCAGCAGCGTAGTCGGATCTAGCACAGATACGCAGTATTTT	CASSVVGSSTDTQYF
TRBV6-5	-	few	TRBJ2-7	TGTGCCAGCAGTTACGGTCCAGCCTACGAGCAGTACTTC	CASSYGPAYEQYF
TRBV11-1	-	-	TRBJ2-7	TGTGCCAGCAGCCTAGGCCGGGTCGAGCAGTACTTC	CASSLGRVEQYF
TRBV27	-	-	TRBJ2-5	TGTGCCAGCAGTTTCGGGCCCGGGGCGTATAGAGAGACCCAGTACTTC	CASSFGPGAYRETQYF
TRBV6-5	-	-	TRBJ1-1	TGTGCCAGCAGCTTTACCGGGACGGCCAACACTGAAGCTTTCTTT	CASSFTGTANTEAFF
TRBV7-6	TRBD2	-	TRBJ2-7	TGTGCCAGCAGCTCCCCCAGCGGGGGGCTCTCCTACGAGCAGTACTTC	CASSSPSGGLSYEQYF
TRBV11-2	-	-	TRBJ1-2	TGTGCCAGCAGCTGGGACGCGTTAATCTATGGCTACACCTTC	CASSWDALIYGYTF
TRBV13	-	-	TRBJ1-1	TGTGCCAGCAGCCCCCGGGCCCAACCTTGGGGCACTGAAGCTTTCTTT	CASSPRAQPWGTEAFF
TRBV6-4	-	-	TRBJ2-1	TGTGCCAGCAGTGACGGGGCCTACAATGAGCAGTTCTTC	CASSDGAYNEQFF
TRBV21-1	-	-	TRBJ1-2	TGTGCCAGCAGCAAAGCGCGTGGCAGGACAACGTATGGCTACACCTTC	CASSKARGRTTYGYTF
TRBV7-9	-	-	TRBJ2-3	TGTGCCAGCAGCATAGGGGCAGATACGCAGTATTTT	CASSIGADTQYF
TRBV4-1	-	-	TRBJ1-2	TGCGCCAGCAGCCAGGCAGGGGATTACTATGGCTACACCTTC	CASSQAGDYYGYTF
TRBV27	-	-	TRBJ1-1	TGTGCCAGCAGTTTAGGGCGGTACACTGAAGCTTTCTTT	CASSLGRYTEAFF
TRBV7-9	TRBD2	once	TRBJ2-7	TGTGCCAGCAGTTCCGACCTGGGGGGGAATTATCTCGAGCAGTACTTC	CASSSDLGGNYLEQYF
TRBV10-2	-	-	TRBJ2-1	TGCGCCAGCAGTGTTTCTATTAGGACGAAGGTCAATGAGCAGTTCTTC	CASSVSIRTKVNEQFF
TRBV6-1	TRBD1	-	TRBJ2-7	TGTGCCAGCAGTGAAGCGGGACAGATGGGCGAGCAGTACTTC	CASSEAGQMGEQYF
TRBV9	TRBD1	-	TRBJ1-3	TGTGCCAGCAGCGTAGAGACAGGGGCTGGAAACACCATATATTTT	CASSVETGAGNTIYF
TRBV6-1	TRBD1	-	TRBJ1-6	TGTGCCAGCAACGACAGGGGGCTAAATTCACCCCTCCACTTT	CASNDRGLNSPLHF
TRBV6-5	-	-	TRBJ2-1	TGTGCCAGCAGTTTATATCTCAATGAGCAGTTCTTC	CASSLYLNEQFF
TRBV7-9	-	-	TRBJ1-1	TGTGCCAGCAGCTCAGCCCGGGGGGGAAAGGCTGAAGCTTTCTTT	CASSSARGGKAEAFF
TRBV4-3	-	-	TRBJ2-1	TGCGCCAGCAGTCCAGGGAATGAGCAGTTCTTC	CASSPGNEQFF
TRBV5-6	-	-	TRBJ2-7	TGTGCCAGCAGCTTGGTGAGGGGGGGCTACGAGCAGTACTTC	CASSLVRGGYEQYF
TRBV5-1	-	-	TRBJ1-2	TGCGCCAGCAGGCTTGAATGGGGCGAATCTTATGGCTACACCTTC	CASRLEWGESYGYTF
TRBV4-2	-	-	TRBJ1-5	TGTGCCAGCAGCCAAGAAGGTCGGCCCCAGCATTTT	CASSQEGRPQHF
TRBV7-8	-	-	TRBJ1-2	TGTGCCAGCAGTTCGGGACAAGAGGATGGCTACACCTTC	CASSSGQEDGYTF
TRBV6-6	-	-	TRBJ1-1	TGTGCCACCACGGTAGGAGGGCGAACTGAAGCTTTCTTT	CATTVGGRTEAFF